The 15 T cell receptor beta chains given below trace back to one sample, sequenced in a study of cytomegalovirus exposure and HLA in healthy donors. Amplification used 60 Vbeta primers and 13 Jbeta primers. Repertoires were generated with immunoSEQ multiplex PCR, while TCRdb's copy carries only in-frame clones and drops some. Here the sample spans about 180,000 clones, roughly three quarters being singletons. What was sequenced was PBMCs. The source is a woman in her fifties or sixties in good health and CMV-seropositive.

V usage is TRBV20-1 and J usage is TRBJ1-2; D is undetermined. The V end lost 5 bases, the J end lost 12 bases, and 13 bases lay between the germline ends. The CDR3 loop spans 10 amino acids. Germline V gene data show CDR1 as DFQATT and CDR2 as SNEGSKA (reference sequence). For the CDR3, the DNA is TGCAGTGCTTTGGGCCCCTCCAACACCTTC. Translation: CSALGPSNTF.

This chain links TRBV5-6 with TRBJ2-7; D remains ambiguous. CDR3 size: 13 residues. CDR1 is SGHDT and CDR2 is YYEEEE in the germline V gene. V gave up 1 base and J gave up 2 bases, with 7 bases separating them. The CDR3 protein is CASSLLQTYEQYF. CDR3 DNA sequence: TGTGCCAGCAGCTTGCTACAGACCTACGAGCAGTACTTC.

The CDR3 reads CAISEPGQAYGYTF. Here the CDR3 DNA reads TGTGCCATCAGTGAGCCCGGCCAGGCCTATGGCTACACCTTC. The V gene is TRBV10-3, the J gene TRBJ1-2; D unresolved. CDR1 is ENHRY and CDR2 is SYGVKD in the germline V gene. This CDR3 spans 14 amino acids. V dropped 2 bases and J dropped 4 bases, with 11 bases sitting between them.

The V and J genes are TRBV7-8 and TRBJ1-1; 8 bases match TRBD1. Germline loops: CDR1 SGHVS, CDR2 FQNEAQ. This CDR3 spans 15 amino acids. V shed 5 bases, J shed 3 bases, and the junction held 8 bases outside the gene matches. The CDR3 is CASSRDAQGDTEAFF. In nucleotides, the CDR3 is TGTGCCAGCAGCCGAGACGCACAGGGGGACACTGAAGCTTTCTTT.

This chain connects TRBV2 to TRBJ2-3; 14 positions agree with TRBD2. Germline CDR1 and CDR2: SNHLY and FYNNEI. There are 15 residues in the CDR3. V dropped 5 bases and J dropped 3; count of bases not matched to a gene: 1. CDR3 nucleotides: TGTGCCAGCAGTCGGACTAGCGGGAGGACAGATACGCAGTATTTT. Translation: CASSRTSGRTDTQYF. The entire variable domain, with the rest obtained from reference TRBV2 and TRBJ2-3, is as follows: EPEVTQTPSHQVTQMGQEVILRCVPISNHLYFYWYRQILGQKVEFLVSFYNNEISEKSEIFDDQFSVERPDGSNFTLKIRSTKLEDSAMYFCASSRTSGRTDTQYFGPGTRLTVL.

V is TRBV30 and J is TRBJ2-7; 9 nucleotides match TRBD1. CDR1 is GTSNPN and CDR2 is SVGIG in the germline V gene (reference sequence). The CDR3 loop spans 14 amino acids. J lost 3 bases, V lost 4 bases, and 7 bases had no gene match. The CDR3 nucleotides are TGTGCCTGGATCCCCCTGACAGGGGGCTACGAGCAGTACTTC. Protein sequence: CAWIPLTGGYEQYF.

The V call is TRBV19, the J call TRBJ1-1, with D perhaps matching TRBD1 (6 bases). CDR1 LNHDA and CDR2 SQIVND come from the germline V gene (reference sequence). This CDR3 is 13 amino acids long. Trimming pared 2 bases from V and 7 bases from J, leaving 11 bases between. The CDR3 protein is CASSISGGHEAFF. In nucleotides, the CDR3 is TGTGCCAGTAGTATAAGCGGGGGGCATGAAGCTTTCTTT.

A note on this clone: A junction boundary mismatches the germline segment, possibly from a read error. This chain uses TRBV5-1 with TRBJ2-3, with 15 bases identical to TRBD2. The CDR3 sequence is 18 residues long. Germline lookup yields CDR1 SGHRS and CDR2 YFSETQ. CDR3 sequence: CASSPGLAGGPRTDAQYF. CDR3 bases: TGCGCCAGCAGCCCGGGACTAGCGGGGGGCCCCCGCACAGATGCGCAGTATTTT.

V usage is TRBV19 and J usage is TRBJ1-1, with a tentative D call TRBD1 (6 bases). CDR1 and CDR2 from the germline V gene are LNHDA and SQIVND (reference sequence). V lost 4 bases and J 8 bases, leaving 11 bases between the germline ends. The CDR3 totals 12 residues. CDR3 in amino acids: CASSRLTGEAFF. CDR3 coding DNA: TGTGCCAGTAGTAGATTAACAGGGGAAGCTTTCTTT.

The CDR3 protein is CASSSPIRGPAYNEQFF. The DNA of the CDR3 is TGTGCCAGCAGTTCTCCAATCAGGGGCCCAGCCTACAATGAGCAGTTCTTC. V and J are TRBV7-9 and TRBJ2-1; D is perhaps TRBD1 (6 bases). The germline V gene encodes CDR1 SEHNR and CDR2 FQNEAQ (reference sequence). This CDR3 spans 17 amino acids. V was trimmed by 6 bases and J by 2 bases, leaving 20 bases between them.

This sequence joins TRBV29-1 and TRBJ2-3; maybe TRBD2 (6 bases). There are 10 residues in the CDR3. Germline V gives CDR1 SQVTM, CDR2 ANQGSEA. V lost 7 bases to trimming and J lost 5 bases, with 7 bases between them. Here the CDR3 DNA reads TGCAGCGGGGGGGTAGATACGCAGTATTTT. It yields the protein CSGGVDTQYF.

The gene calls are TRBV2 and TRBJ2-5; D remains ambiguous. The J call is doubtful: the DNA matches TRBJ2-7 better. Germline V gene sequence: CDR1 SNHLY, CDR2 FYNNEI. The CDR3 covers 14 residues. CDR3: CASSATMDSYEQYF. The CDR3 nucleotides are TGTGCCAGCAGTGCCACGATGGACTCCTACGAGCAGTACTTC.

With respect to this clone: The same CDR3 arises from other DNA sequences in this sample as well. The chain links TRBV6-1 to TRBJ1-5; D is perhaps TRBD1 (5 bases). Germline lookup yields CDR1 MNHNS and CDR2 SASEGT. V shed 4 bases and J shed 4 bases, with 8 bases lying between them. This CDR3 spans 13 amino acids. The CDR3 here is CASSGGVNQPQHF. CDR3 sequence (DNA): TGTGCCAGCAGTGGGGGGGTAAATCAGCCCCAGCATTTT.

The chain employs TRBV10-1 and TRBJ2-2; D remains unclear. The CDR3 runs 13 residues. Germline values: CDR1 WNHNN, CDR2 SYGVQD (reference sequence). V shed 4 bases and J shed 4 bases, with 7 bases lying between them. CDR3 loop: CASSAIVTGELFF. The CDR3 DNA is TGCGCCAGCAGTGCGATAGTCACCGGGGAGCTGTTTTTT.

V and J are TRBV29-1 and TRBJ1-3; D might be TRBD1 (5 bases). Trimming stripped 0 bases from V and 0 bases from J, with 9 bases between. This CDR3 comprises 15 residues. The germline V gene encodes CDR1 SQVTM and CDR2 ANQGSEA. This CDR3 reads CSVEDPRGSGNTIYF. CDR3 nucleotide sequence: TGCAGCGTTGAAGACCCAAGGGGCTCTGGAAACACCATATATTTT.